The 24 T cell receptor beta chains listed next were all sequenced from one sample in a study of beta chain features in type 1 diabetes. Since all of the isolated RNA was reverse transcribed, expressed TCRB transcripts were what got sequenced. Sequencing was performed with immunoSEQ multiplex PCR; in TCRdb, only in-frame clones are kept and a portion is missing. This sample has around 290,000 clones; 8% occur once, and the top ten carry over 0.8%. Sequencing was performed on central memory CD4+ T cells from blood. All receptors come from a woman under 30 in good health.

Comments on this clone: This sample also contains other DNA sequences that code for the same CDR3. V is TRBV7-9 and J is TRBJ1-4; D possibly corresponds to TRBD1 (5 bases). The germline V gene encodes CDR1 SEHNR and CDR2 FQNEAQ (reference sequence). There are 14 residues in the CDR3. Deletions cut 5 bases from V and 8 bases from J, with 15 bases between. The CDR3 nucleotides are TGTGCCAGCAGCCCGGGGACGGGGTACGAAAAACTGTTTTTT. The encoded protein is CASSPGTGYEKLFF.

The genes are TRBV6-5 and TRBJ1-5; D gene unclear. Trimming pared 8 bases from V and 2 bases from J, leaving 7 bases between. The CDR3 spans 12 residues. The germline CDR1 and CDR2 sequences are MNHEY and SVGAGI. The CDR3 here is CASRYGNQPQHF. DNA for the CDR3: TGTGCCAGCCGGTATGGCAATCAGCCCCAGCATTTT.

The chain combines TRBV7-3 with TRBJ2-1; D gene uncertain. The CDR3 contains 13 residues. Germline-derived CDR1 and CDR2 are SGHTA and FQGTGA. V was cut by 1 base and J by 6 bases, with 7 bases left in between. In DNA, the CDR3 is TGTGCCAGCAGCTTAAGACCAGGCAATGAGCAGTTCTTC. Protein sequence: CASSLRPGNEQFF.

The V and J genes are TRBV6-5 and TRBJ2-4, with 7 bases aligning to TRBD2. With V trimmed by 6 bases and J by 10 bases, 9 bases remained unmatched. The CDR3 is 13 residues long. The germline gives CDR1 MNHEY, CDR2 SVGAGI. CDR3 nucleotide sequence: TGTGCCAGCAGCCCCGGACTAGTTAGTATTCAGTACTTC. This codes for CASSPGLVSIQYF.

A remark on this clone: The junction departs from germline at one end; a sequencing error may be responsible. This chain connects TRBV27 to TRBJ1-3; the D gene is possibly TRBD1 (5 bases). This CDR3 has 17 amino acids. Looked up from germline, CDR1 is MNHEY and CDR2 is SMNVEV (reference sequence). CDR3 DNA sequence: TGTGCCATCAGTTTGCGGGACCCTCGATGGTCTGGAAACACCATATATTTT. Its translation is CAISLRDPRWSGNTIYF.

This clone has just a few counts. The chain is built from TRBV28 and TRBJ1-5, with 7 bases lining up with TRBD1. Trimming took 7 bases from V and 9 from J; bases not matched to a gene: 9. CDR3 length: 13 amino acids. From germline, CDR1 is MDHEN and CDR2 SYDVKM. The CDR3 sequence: CASIRGRGWPQHF. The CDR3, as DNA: TGTGCCAGCATTAGGGGGCGCGGCTGGCCCCAGCATTTT.

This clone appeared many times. DNA of the CDR3: TGTGCCAGTAGTCGGCAGACGGCAGAGACCCAGTACTTC. Its protein is CASSRQTAETQYF. V gene TRBV19 combines with J gene TRBJ2-5; D gene unclear. Trimming took 5 bases from V and 4 from J, leaving 11 bases between them. The CDR3 covers 13 residues. Germline V gene sequence: CDR1 LNHDA, CDR2 SQIVND (reference sequence).

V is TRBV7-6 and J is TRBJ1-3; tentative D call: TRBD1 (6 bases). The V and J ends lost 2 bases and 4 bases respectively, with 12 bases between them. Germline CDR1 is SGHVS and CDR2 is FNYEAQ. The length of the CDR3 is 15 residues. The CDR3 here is CASSLSQGLGNTIYF. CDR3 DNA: TGTGCCAGCAGCTTATCACAGGGCCTGGGAAACACCATATATTTT.

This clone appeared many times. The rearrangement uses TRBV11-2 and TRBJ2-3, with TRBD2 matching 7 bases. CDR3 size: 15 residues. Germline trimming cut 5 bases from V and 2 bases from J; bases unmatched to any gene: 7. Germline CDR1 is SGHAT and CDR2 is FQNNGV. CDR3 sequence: CASSHGEGNTDTQYF. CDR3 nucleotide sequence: TGTGCCAGCAGCCACGGGGAGGGCAACACAGATACGCAGTATTTT. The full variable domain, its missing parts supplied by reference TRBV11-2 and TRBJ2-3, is EAGVAQSPRYKIIEKRQSVAFWCNPISGHATLYWYQQILGQGPKLLIQFQNNGVVDDSQLPKDRFSAERLKGVDSTLKIQPAKLEDSAVYLCASSHGEGNTDTQYFGPGTRLTVL.

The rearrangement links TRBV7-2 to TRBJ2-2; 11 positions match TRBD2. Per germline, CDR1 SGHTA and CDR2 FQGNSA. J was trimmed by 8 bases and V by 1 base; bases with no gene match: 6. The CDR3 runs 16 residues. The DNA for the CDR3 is TGTGCCAGCAGCTTAGGGACCAGGACTAGCGGGGGGGAGCTGTTTTTT. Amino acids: CASSLGTRTSGGELFF.

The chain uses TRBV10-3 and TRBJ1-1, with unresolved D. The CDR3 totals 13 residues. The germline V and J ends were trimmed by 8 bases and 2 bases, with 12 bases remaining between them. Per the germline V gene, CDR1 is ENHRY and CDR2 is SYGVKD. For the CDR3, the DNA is TGTGCCATCTCGGGCGGATCAAACACTGAAGCTTTCTTT. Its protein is CAISGGSNTEAFF.

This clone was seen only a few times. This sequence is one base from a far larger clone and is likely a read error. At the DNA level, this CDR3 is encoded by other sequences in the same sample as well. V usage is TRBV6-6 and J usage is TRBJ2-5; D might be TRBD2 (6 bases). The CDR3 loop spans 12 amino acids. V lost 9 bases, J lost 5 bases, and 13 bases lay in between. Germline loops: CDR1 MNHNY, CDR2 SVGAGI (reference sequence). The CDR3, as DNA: TGTGCCAGTAAATGGGGGGAGGAGACCCAGTACTTC. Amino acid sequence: CASKWGEETQYF.

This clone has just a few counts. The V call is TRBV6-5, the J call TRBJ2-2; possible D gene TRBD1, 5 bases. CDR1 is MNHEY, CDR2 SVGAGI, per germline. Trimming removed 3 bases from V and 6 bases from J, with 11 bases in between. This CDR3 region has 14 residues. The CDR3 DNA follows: TGTGCCAGCAGTTATTCCAGGGTTGCCGGGGAGCTGTTTTTT. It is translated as CASSYSRVAGELFF.

CDR3 amino acids: CASSQDSGVFYGYTF. For the CDR3, the DNA is TGCGCCAGCAGCCAAGATTCAGGGGTCTTCTATGGCTACACCTTC. V gene TRBV4-1 combines with J gene TRBJ1-2; D is possibly TRBD1 (6 bases). The CDR3 spans 15 residues. Germline CDR1 reads MGHRA; CDR2 reads YSYEKL. V shed 0 bases and J shed 4 bases, with 12 bases lying between them.

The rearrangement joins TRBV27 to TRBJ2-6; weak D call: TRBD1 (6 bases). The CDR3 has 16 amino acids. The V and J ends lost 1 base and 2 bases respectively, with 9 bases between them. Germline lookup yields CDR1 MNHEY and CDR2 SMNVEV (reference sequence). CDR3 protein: CASSLLGATGANVLTF. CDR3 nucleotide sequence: TGTGCCAGCAGTTTATTGGGGGCCACTGGGGCCAACGTCCTGACTTTC.

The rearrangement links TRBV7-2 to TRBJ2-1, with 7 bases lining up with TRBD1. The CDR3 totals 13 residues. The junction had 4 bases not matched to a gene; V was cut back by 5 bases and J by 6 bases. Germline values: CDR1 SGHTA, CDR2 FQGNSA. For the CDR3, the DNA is TGTGCCAGCAGCCCCGCAGGGGGCAATGAGCAGTTCTTC. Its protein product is CASSPAGGNEQFF.

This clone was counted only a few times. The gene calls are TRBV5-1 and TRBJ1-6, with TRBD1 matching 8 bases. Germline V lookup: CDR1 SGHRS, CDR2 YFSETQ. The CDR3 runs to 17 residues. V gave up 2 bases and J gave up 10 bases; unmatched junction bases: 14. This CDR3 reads CASSFLPGGLERSPLHF. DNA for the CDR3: TGCGCCAGCAGCTTTCTCCCAGGGGGCTTGGAAAGATCACCCCTCCACTTT.

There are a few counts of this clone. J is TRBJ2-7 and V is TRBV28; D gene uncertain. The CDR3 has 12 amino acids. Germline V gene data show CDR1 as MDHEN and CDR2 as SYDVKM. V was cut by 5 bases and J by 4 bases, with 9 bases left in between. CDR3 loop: CASSPPGYEQYF. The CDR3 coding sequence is TGTGCCAGCAGTCCCCCCGGGTACGAGCAGTACTTC.

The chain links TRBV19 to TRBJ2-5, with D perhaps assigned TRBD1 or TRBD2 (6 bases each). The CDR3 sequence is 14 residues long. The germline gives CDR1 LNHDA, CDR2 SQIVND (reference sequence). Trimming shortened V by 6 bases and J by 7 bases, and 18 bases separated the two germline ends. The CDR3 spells CASRPREDSGTQYF. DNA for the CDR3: TGTGCCAGTAGACCTAGGGAGGACAGCGGGACCCAGTACTTC.

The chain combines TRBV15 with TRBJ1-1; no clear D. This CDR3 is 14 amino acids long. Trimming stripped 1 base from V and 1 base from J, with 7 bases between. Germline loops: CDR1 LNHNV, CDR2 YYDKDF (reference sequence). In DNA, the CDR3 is TGTGCCACCAGCAGAGCGCGGGGGAACACTGAAGCTTTCTTT. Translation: CATSRARGNTEAFF.

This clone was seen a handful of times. CDR3 sequence reads: CASSRPGVMNTEAFF. The DNA of the CDR3 is TGTGCCAGCAGCCGGCCAGGGGTCATGAACACTGAAGCTTTCTTT. The genes are TRBV5-6 and TRBJ1-1; perhaps TRBD1 as D (6 bases). Between the trimmed V and J ends, which lost 4 bases and 0 bases, there was a span of 13 bases. CDR1 and CDR2 from the germline V gene are SGHDT and YYEEEE. The CDR3 extends over 15 amino acids.

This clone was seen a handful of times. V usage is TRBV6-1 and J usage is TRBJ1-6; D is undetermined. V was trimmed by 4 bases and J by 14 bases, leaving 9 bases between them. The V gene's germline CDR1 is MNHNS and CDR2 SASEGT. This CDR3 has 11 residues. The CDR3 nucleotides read TGTGCCAGCAGTGGAATAGCCTCCCTCCACTTT. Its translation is CASSGIASLHF.

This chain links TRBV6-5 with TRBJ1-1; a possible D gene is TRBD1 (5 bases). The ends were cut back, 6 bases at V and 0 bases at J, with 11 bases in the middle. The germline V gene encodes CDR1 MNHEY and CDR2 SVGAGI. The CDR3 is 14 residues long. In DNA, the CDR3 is TGTGCCAGCAGGGATACAGGAGTGAACACTGAAGCTTTCTTT. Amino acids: CASRDTGVNTEAFF.

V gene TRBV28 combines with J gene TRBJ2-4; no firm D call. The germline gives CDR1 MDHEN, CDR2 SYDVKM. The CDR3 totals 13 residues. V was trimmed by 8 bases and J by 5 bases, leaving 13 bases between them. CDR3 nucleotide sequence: TGTGCCAGCCATCCCGGGCGTCAAAACATTCAGTACTTC. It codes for CASHPGRQNIQYF.